This record concerns one T cell receptor (beta chain) sequence. Its antigen is unknown. This sample is drawn from a study of T cells expressing NK-cell markers (dated by TCRdb to 2020 to 2021). About the study as a whole: In sorted CD3+CD56+NKG2C+, CD3+CD56+NKG2C- and CD3+CD56-NKG2C+ T-cell subsets from 8 or 9 donors, TCR beta-chain repertoires were profiled. Among the eight sequenced donors, only one was HCMV-seronegative, while the other seven were HCMV-seropositive. The study sequenced eight donors, all healthy volunteers chosen at random: three men and five women. The libraries were sequenced on Illumina HiSeq 2000/2500, MiSeq or NextSeq, producing 2 x 150 bp reads. Study-level results and caveats: Those dominant clonotypes were again the most abundant among CD3+CD56-NKG2C+ cells in four donors, at about 28.3-65%. Whether the expanded NKG2C-expressing T cell clones were specific for HCMV antigens remained unclear. For several donors, the dominant CD3+CD56+NKG2C+ clonotypes were among the top 10 CD8+ clonotypes and accounted for roughly 1.0-8% of CD8+ T cells.

The sequencer listed for this sample is Illumina HiSeq 2000. TCR beta cDNA libraries were made by 5'RACE template switching that added a universal primer site and unique molecular identifiers. cDNA synthesis was primed from the TCR beta constant segment, followed by two successive PCR amplification steps. As for the authors' bioinformatics: MIGEC was used to demultiplex reads and group the reads by UMI, and MiTCR was used to assemble and quantify clonotypes. To exclude erroneous sequences, any TCR cDNA sequence not supported by at least two reads was discarded. The tcR package was used for downstream repertoire analysis, and clonotypes were matched between fractions using CDR3 nucleotide sequence together with V segment. Antigen specificity was annotated against VDJdb with VDJmatch, allowing one amino acid substitution in CDR3. The reads, reprocessed by TCRdb, yield one row per CDR3 protein sequence and no DNA. Here the V and J calls rest on TCRdb's processing, not on the authors' analysis. The sample table records 500,000 to 700,000 distinct CDR3 sequences. Around 3.3% of the sample is taken by the ten largest.

To determine HCMV serostatus, a commercial ELISA kit was used to detect HCMV-specific IgG in serum. Peripheral blood mononuclear cells were isolated from blood by Ficoll density gradient centrifugation. Looking up the germline V gene yields CDR1 SGDLS and CDR2 YYNGEE. From the cysteine through the phenylalanine, the CDR3 covers 16 amino acids. No DNA sequence is on record. The sequenced material came from blood T cells: a sorted CD56 or NKG2C T cell subset, CD4+ or CD8+ T cells, or bulk PBMC T cells (not recorded which). The sequence joins TRBV9 to TRBJ2-7; no DNA is available, so the TRBD1 call from TCRdb remains unchecked. The origin of this receptor is a man younger than 30 in good health. Donor details come from another sample of the same person, matched by shared clones. The CDR3 here reads CASSVAPGTGADEQYF.